These 25 T cell receptor beta chains originate from one sample sequenced in a study of a mutant IDH1 vaccine in newly diagnosed glioma. Time point denoted: week 47, end of study. It was 300 ug of mutant IDH1 20-mer peptide that made up each vaccine dose, given with topical imiquimod. Method: immunoSEQ multiplex PCR; TCRdb's copy keeps in-frame clones and lacks some. Here the sample spans about 56,000 clones, roughly 80% being singletons. The antigens of these receptors remain unknown. Sequenced here: PBMCs, sampled from a glioma patient whose treatment included an IDH1 peptide vaccine. These receptors all come from a woman aged 45-59 years with glioma.

This chain links TRBV7-9 with TRBJ2-7, with D perhaps matching TRBD1 or TRBD2 (5 bases each). Trimming took off 8 bases at V and 2 bases at J, with 22 bases between the two ends. The CDR3 length is 16 residues. Per the germline V gene, CDR1 is SEHNR and CDR2 is FQNEAQ (reference sequence). For the CDR3, the DNA is TGTGCCAGCGAAAGCCCCCCACCGAGAGGGGCCTACGAGCAGTACTTC. It is translated as CASESPPPRGAYEQYF.

The rearrangement joins TRBV11-3 to TRBJ1-1, with a weak D call TRBD1 (5 bases). The ends were cut back, 1 base at V and 5 bases at J, with 17 bases in the middle. Germline V lookup: CDR1 SGHNT, CDR2 YENEEA. The CDR3 has 16 amino acids. The CDR3 sequence: CASSLGSGTRNTEAFF. The CDR3 DNA follows: TGTGCCAGCAGCTTAGGGAGCGGGACCCGTAATACTGAAGCTTTCTTT.

The chain has TRBV29-1 and TRBJ2-7, with a possible D match to TRBD2 (5 bases). V lost 1 base and J 7 bases, leaving 14 bases between the germline ends. CDR1 is SQVTM, CDR2 ANQGSEA, per germline. The CDR3 covers 13 residues. The CDR3 is CSVEGGSNKEQYF. The CDR3 coding sequence is TGCAGCGTTGAAGGAGGGAGCAATAAAGAGCAGTACTTC.

This chain joins TRBV18 and TRBJ1-2, with D unresolved. The CDR3 runs 11 residues. V was trimmed by 3 bases and J by 7 bases, leaving 6 bases between them. Germline-derived CDR1 and CDR2 are KGHSH and LQKENI. The CDR3 here is CASSPSSGYTF. The CDR3 nucleotides read TGTGCCAGCTCACCCTCTAGTGGCTACACCTTC. The entire variable domain, with the rest obtained from reference TRBV18 and TRBJ1-2, is as follows: NAGVMQNPRHLVRRRGQEARLRCSPMKGHSHVYWYRQLPEEGLKFMVYLQKENIIDESGMPKERFSAEFPKEGPSILRIQQVVRGDSAAYFCASSPSSGYTFGSGTRLTVV.

The chain recombines TRBV7-2 with TRBJ2-7, with a tentative D call TRBD1 (5 bases). CDR1 and CDR2 from the germline V gene are SGHTA and FQGNSA. This CDR3 has 12 amino acids. Trimming removed 4 bases at V and 3 bases at J, with 7 bases between. CDR3 sequence reads: CASSSQGYEQYF. CDR3 coding DNA: TGTGCCAGCAGCTCTCAGGGCTACGAGCAGTACTTC.

This chain uses TRBV9 with TRBJ2-7; 8 bases line up with TRBD1. The CDR3 has 15 amino acids. Germline CDR1 is SGDLS and CDR2 is YYNGEE. The junction had 9 bases not matched to a gene; V was cut back by 4 bases and J by 3 bases. Here the CDR3 reads CASSSRNRGNYEQYF. The CDR3 DNA reads TGTGCCAGCAGCTCTCGAAACAGGGGGAACTACGAGCAGTACTTC.

The rearrangement uses TRBV7-9 and TRBJ1-6; D gene unclear. CDR1 SEHNR and CDR2 FQNEAQ come from the germline V gene (reference sequence). Deletions cut 5 bases from V and 0 bases from J, with 5 bases between. CDR3 length: 14 amino acids. CDR3 in amino acids: CASSLSSYNSPLHF. The CDR3 DNA follows: TGTGCCAGCAGCCTGAGCTCCTATAATTCACCCCTCCACTTT. Full variable domain (remainder filled in from reference TRBV7-9 and TRBJ1-6): DTGVSQNPRHKITKRGQNVTFRCDPISEHNRLYWYRQTLGQGPEFLTYFQNEAQLEKSRLLSDRFSAERPKGSFSTLEIQRTEQGDSAMYLCASSLSSYNSPLHFGNGTRLTVT.

This clone was observed a handful of times. V is TRBV18 and J is TRBJ1-1; 11 nucleotides agree with TRBD1. Germline V gene sequence: CDR1 KGHSH, CDR2 LQKENI. V was clipped by 6 bases and J by 6 bases; unmatched bases: 12. The length of the CDR3 is 16 residues. CDR3 coding DNA: TGTGCCAGCTCTTCAGGACAGGGGGCGATTGGGGCTGAAGCTTTCTTT. Translating it yields CASSSGQGAIGAEAFF.

This clone was seen more than once but under ten times. V is TRBV2 and J is TRBJ1-5; D unclear. Trimming removed 7 bases from V and 5 bases from J, with 9 bases in between. The CDR3 totals 12 residues. Looked up from germline, CDR1 is SNHLY and CDR2 is FYNNEI. CDR3 nucleotide sequence: TGTGCCAGCAAAGGGAGAGATCAGCCCCAGCATTTT. It encodes CASKGRDQPQHF.

The chain combines TRBV5-1 with TRBJ2-3, with 10 bases lining up with TRBD2. There are 12 residues in the CDR3. V gave up 4 bases and J gave up 14 bases; unmatched junction bases: 7. The V gene's germline CDR1 is SGHRS and CDR2 YFSETQ. The CDR3 reads CASSVPSGGPYF. DNA of the CDR3: TGCGCCAGCAGCGTCCCTAGCGGGGGCCCGTATTTT.

The rearrangement joins TRBV19 to TRBJ1-2, with D perhaps TRBD1 (6 bases). V was pared by 7 bases and J by 6 bases, with 24 bases between. CDR1 LNHDA and CDR2 SQIVND come from the germline V gene (reference sequence). This CDR3 is built from 16 residues. The CDR3 is CASTTTFGARGDGYTF. In nucleotides, the CDR3 is TGTGCCAGTACTACTACCTTCGGGGCCAGGGGAGATGGCTACACCTTC.

CDR3 region: CASSYLTATYEQYF. The CDR3 DNA reads TGTGCCAGCAGTTATTTGACAGCTACCTACGAGCAGTACTTC. This chain links TRBV6-1 with TRBJ2-7; weak D call: TRBD1 (5 bases). Trimming removed 5 bases from V and 2 bases from J, with 13 bases in between. Germline CDR1 and CDR2: MNHNS and SASEGT. The CDR3 loop spans 14 amino acids.

The chain links TRBV4-3 to TRBJ2-3; 11 bases are a match to TRBD2. The V segment lost 1 base and the J segment 1 base; nucleotides outside the gene matches: 1. The CDR3 length is 16 residues. Germline values: CDR1 LGHNA, CDR2 YSLEER. The CDR3 is CASSQAGLAGTDTQYF. CDR3 DNA: TGCGCCAGCAGCCAAGCGGGACTAGCGGGCACAGATACGCAGTATTTT.

The chain employs TRBV20-1 and TRBJ2-5, with a weak D call TRBD2 (6 bases). The germline CDR1 and CDR2 sequences are DFQATT and SNEGSKA (reference sequence). This CDR3 is 11 amino acids long. Trimming pared 5 bases from V and 5 bases from J, leaving 9 bases between. The CDR3 spells CSAGSGETQYF. In nucleotides, the CDR3 is TGCAGTGCTGGGAGCGGGGAGACCCAGTACTTC.

The rearrangement links TRBV4-1 to TRBJ1-4; a possible D gene is TRBD1 (5 bases). The germline V and J ends were trimmed by 5 bases and 5 bases, with 15 bases remaining between them. Per the germline V gene, CDR1 is MGHRA and CDR2 is YSYEKL. The CDR3 totals 15 residues. Written as DNA, the CDR3 is TGCGCCAGCAGCGTTGACAGAGCGTTAAATGAAAAACTGTTTTTT. This sequence encodes CASSVDRALNEKLFF.

The gene calls are TRBV28 and TRBJ1-2; D gene uncertain. V was cut by 6 bases and J by 1 base, with 12 bases left in between. The germline gives CDR1 MDHEN, CDR2 SYDVKM. The CDR3 has 14 residues. CDR3 amino acids: CASSPWTLNYGYTF. The CDR3 bases are TGTGCCAGCAGCCCTTGGACGCTTAACTATGGCTACACCTTC.

The rearrangement links TRBV29-1 to TRBJ1-2; TRBD1 matches 8 bases. The germline V gene has CDR1 SQVTM and CDR2 ANQGSEA. V shed 3 bases, J shed 2 bases, and the junction held 11 bases outside the gene matches. The CDR3 totals 16 residues. The CDR3 spells CSVESRDRGKNYGYTF. As DNA, the CDR3 is TGCAGCGTTGAGTCACGAGACAGGGGAAAAAACTATGGCTACACCTTC.

This chain links TRBV18 with TRBJ1-2; a weak D match, TRBD1 (6 bases). The V and J ends lost 3 bases and 6 bases respectively, with 17 bases between them. The CDR3 runs 15 residues. From germline, CDR1 is KGHSH and CDR2 LQKENI. The CDR3 reads CASSPSQGNRDGYTF. In nucleotides, the CDR3 is TGTGCCAGCTCACCCTCTCAGGGGAATAGGGATGGCTACACCTTC.

The chain recombines TRBV19 with TRBJ1-5, with D perhaps matching TRBD1 (5 bases). V lost 4 bases and J 9 bases, leaving 13 bases between the germline ends. The CDR3 has 13 residues. Germline values: CDR1 LNHDA, CDR2 SQIVND (reference sequence). CDR3 nucleotides: TGTGCCAGTAGTACTCAGGGAAGGCCGCCCCAGCATTTT. Its translation: CASSTQGRPPQHF.

V is TRBV2 and J is TRBJ1-1, with D hard to call. V shed 5 bases and J shed 1 base, with 8 bases lying between them. The germline V gene encodes CDR1 SNHLY and CDR2 FYNNEI. The CDR3 extends over 13 amino acids. CDR3 in amino acids: CASSLYQNTEAFF. CDR3 sequence (DNA): TGTGCCAGCAGTCTATATCAGAACACTGAAGCTTTCTTT.

The chain links TRBV7-3 to TRBJ2-5; the D is unclear. Trimming left V 5 bases short and J 5 bases short, with 12 bases between. Germline values: CDR1 SGHTA, CDR2 FQGTGA. The CDR3 is 13 residues long. The CDR3 spells CASSTLPSETQYF. The CDR3 region has the DNA TGTGCCAGCAGCACGCTCCCCAGTGAGACCCAGTACTTC.

Worth noting for this clone: Other DNA sequences of this sample code for an identical CDR3. This chain links TRBV10-3 with TRBJ1-1, with 7 bases matching TRBD1. V gave up 4 bases and J gave up 2 bases; unmatched junction bases: 4. Germline V CDR1 and CDR2: ENHRY, SYGVKD. The CDR3 covers 14 residues. This chain's CDR3 is CAISGQGLNTEAFF. CDR3 nucleotide sequence: TGTGCCATCAGTGGACAGGGCCTCAACACTGAAGCTTTCTTT.

The chain recombines TRBV4-2 with TRBJ1-2; 12 bases line up with TRBD1. Losses at the gene ends were 5 bases for V and 7 bases for J; bases not matched to a gene: 8. CDR1 is LGHNA and CDR2 is YNFKEQ in the germline V gene. This CDR3 spans 15 amino acids. CDR3 nucleotide sequence: TGTGCCAGCAGCTTCCCGGGACAGGGGGCGGGTGGCTACACCTTC. It is translated as CASSFPGQGAGGYTF.

The V and J genes are TRBV4-1 and TRBJ1-5, with 8 bases fitting TRBD1. CDR3 length: 14 residues. Germline values: CDR1 MGHRA, CDR2 YSYEKL. J gave up 7 bases and V 1 base, and 3 bases lay outside the gene matches. The CDR3 nucleotides read TGCGCCAGCAGCCAAGGACAGGGGATGCAGCCCCAGCATTTT. Protein sequence: CASSQGQGMQPQHF.

The DNA for the CDR3 is TGCGCCAGCAGCCTACAGGGGGTAGGCTATGGCTACACCTTC. The encoded protein is CASSLQGVGYGYTF. The chain has TRBV4-1 and TRBJ1-2; 8 bases are shared with TRBD1. The V and J ends lost 4 bases and 4 bases, in that order; junction bases with no gene match: 5. Germline CDR1 MGHRA, CDR2 YSYEKL. The CDR3 contains 14 residues.